This T cell receptor beta chain was observed in a study of siplizumab effects on memory and regulatory T cells. As concerns this clone: What it recognizes is unknown.

General study points: On average, under 75% of mappable alloreactive CD4+ clones were Treg-derived under siplizumab, against 26.9% in controls. Suppressive activity of Tregs proliferating in siplizumab cultures remained unconfirmed.

Sequenced by immunoSEQ multiplex PCR; TCRdb stores in-frame clones only, minus some. The sample comprises roughly 60,000 clones, roughly 93% of which are singletons, and less than 45% rests with the top ten. The sequence came from a human donor in good health. Input material: CD8+ T cells sorted from blood.

Written as DNA, the CDR3 is TGCGCCAGCAGCTTGTCGCGTGAACTGAACACTGAAGCTTTCTTT. It is translated as CASSLSRELNTEAFF. V usage is TRBV5-1 and J usage is TRBJ1-1; D is undetermined. The CDR3 runs to 15 residues. Trimming took off 1 base at V and 0 bases at J, with 10 bases between the two ends. Germline values: CDR1 SGHRS, CDR2 YFSETQ.